This T cell receptor (beta chain) emerged from a study of blood T cell repertoires in COVID-19. The wider study: COVID-19 samples collected from the United States, Italy and Spain covered acute and convalescent phases.

CDR3 length equals 15 residues. The germline gives CDR1 SNHLY, CDR2 FYNNEI. Deletions cut 5 bases from V and 0 bases from J, with 11 bases between. Libraries were prepared by immunoSEQ multiplex PCR; TCRdb keeps only in-frame clonotypes and omits some of them. Altogether some 100,000 clones are present, roughly four fifths being singletons, with the ten largest covering approximately 13%. The V and J genes are TRBV2 and TRBJ1-5; possible D gene TRBD1, 6 bases. This sequence was found in a human donor in a cohort sampled during active COVID-19. The specimen was peripheral blood. CDR3 nucleotide sequence: TGTGCCAGCAGTACGACAGGCGGTAGCAATCAGCCCCAGCATTTT. This translates into CASSTTGGSNQPQHF.